The 20 T cell receptor beta chains given below trace back to one sample, sequenced in a study of blood T cell repertoires in COVID-19. Some clones are missing from TCRdb's copy, which holds only in-frame ones; the method was immunoSEQ multiplex PCR. Here the sample spans about 33,000 clones, approximately 89% being singletons. The specimen was peripheral blood. These receptors were collected from a human donor in a cohort sampled during active COVID-19.

The gene calls are TRBV24-1 and TRBJ2-3; the match to TRBD1 covers 8 bases. The CDR3 covers 15 residues. J gave up 5 bases and V 4 bases, and 7 bases lay outside the gene matches. CDR1 and CDR2 from the germline V gene are KGHDR and SFDVKD. The CDR3 coding sequence is TGTGCCACCAGTGACTCGACAGGGGTGGGAGATACGCAGTATTTT. The encoded protein is CATSDSTGVGDTQYF.

The V and J genes are TRBV19 and TRBJ1-5; D may be TRBD1 (6 bases). CDR3 size: 12 residues. V gave up 10 bases and J gave up 2 bases, with 9 bases separating them. Germline V gives CDR1 LNHDA, CDR2 SQIVND (reference sequence). The CDR3 DNA is TGTGCCACCCGACAGGGCAATCAGCCCCAGCATTTT. Amino acids: CATRQGNQPQHF. Looking up the rest from reference TRBV19 and TRBJ1-5 gives the full variable domain: DGGITQSPKYLFRKEGQNVTLSCEQNLNHDAMYWYRQDPGQGLRLIYYSQIVNDFQKGDIAEGYSVSREKKESFPLTVTSAQKNPTAFYLCATRQGNQPQHFGDGTRLSIL.

V is TRBV5-1 and J is TRBJ2-7, with TRBD2 matching over 7 bases. The germline V gene encodes CDR1 SGHRS and CDR2 YFSETQ. CDR3 size: 15 residues. J gave up 0 bases and V 2 bases, and 5 bases lay outside the gene matches. In DNA, the CDR3 is TGCGCCAGCAGCTTATACAGCGGGAACTCCTACGAGCAGTACTTC. Encoded protein: CASSLYSGNSYEQYF.

The chain carries TRBV19 and TRBJ1-4, with 8 bases identical to TRBD1. V shed 5 bases and J 5 bases; nucleotides not matched to a gene: 7. The CDR3 is 15 residues long. Germline CDR1 reads LNHDA; CDR2 reads SQIVND (reference sequence). The CDR3 DNA reads as TGTGCCAGTAGTGTTCCAGGGGGCCGGAATGAAAAACTGTTTTTT. This codes for CASSVPGGRNEKLFF.

This chain joins TRBV5-1 and TRBJ2-3; 13 bases agree with TRBD2. CDR1 and CDR2 from the germline V gene are SGHRS and YFSETQ. The CDR3 totals 15 residues. After removal of 4 bases from V and 5 bases from J, the junction contained 4 bases not matched to a gene. CDR3 DNA: TGCGCCAGCAGCCGACTAGCGGGAGGTCAAGATACGCAGTATTTT. Translation gives CASSRLAGGQDTQYF.

The chain uses TRBV5-1 and TRBJ1-1, with 8 bases fitting TRBD1. The junction had 11 bases not matched to a gene; V was cut back by 4 bases and J by 6 bases. CDR3 length: 15 residues. CDR1 is SGHRS and CDR2 is YFSETQ in the germline V gene. For the CDR3, the DNA is TGCGCCAGCAGCCCAACCTTTGACAGGGGCGCTGAAGCTTTCTTT. Protein: CASSPTFDRGAEAFF.

This clone turned up a few times. This chain joins TRBV2 and TRBJ2-5; possible D gene TRBD2, 6 bases. Deletions cut 3 bases from V and 1 base from J, with 12 bases between. CDR1 is SNHLY and CDR2 is FYNNEI in the germline V gene. This CDR3 has 15 residues. The CDR3 bases are TGTGCCAGCAGTGAGACGGGAGCGGCCCAAGAGACCCAGTACTTC. Residues: CASSETGAAQETQYF.

The chain combines TRBV28 with TRBJ1-5; 10 positions agree with TRBD1. Germline V gene data show CDR1 as MDHEN and CDR2 as SYDVKM. V shed 5 bases, J shed 7 bases, and the junction held 8 bases outside the gene matches. This CDR3 spans 15 amino acids. CDR3 region: CASSRGQGEFQPQHF. The CDR3 coding sequence is TGTGCCAGCAGTCGCGGACAGGGGGAATTCCAGCCCCAGCATTTT.

The table lists this clone with a few counts. The V and J genes are TRBV6-5 and TRBJ1-1, with 8 bases aligning to TRBD1. CDR3 length: 13 amino acids. The trim removed 2 bases at V and 5 bases at J, leaving 1 base unmatched. CDR1 is MNHEY and CDR2 is SVGAGI in the germline V gene. CDR3 in amino acids: CASSYRQGTEAFF. The CDR3 DNA reads TGTGCCAGCAGTTACCGACAGGGGACTGAAGCTTTCTTT.

The chain employs TRBV25-1 and TRBJ2-2, with 10 nucleotides matching TRBD1. The CDR3 is 16 amino acids. The trim removed 3 bases at V and 6 bases at J, leaving 7 bases unmatched. Germline values: CDR1 MGHDK, CDR2 SYGVNS. The chain's CDR3 is CASSDVGTGVAGELFF. CDR3 coding DNA: TGTGCCAGCAGTGACGTGGGGACAGGGGTAGCCGGGGAGCTGTTTTTT.

V is TRBV6-6 and J is TRBJ2-7, with 9 bases lining up with TRBD2. The V segment lost 6 bases and the J segment 2 bases; nucleotides outside the gene matches: 5. The CDR3 totals 14 residues. The germline CDR1 and CDR2 sequences are MNHNY and SVGAGI (reference sequence). CDR3 sequence: CASSWLAGTYEQYF. The CDR3, as DNA: TGTGCCAGCAGCTGGCTAGCGGGGACCTACGAGCAGTACTTC.

V usage is TRBV5-8 and J usage is TRBJ1-1; 10 nucleotides align to TRBD1. The CDR3 consists of 13 residues. Germline trimming cut 4 bases from V and 10 bases from J; bases unmatched to any gene: 7. In germline, CDR1 is SGHTS, CDR2 YDEGEE. The CDR3 coding sequence is TGTGCCAGCAGCAGGGGACAGGGGATGGCAGCTTTCTTT. Amino acid sequence: CASSRGQGMAAFF. Based on the CDR3 plus reference TRBV5-8 and TRBJ1-1, the full variable domain is EAGVTQSPTHLIKTRGQQATLRCSPISGHTSVYWYQQALGLGLQFLLWYDEGEERNRGNFPPRFSGRQFPNYSSELNVNALELEDSALYLCASSRGQGMAAFFGQGTRLTVV.

This clone has only one observation. J is TRBJ2-2 and V is TRBV6-6, with D possibly matching TRBD1 (6 bases). V lost 6 bases to trimming and J lost 4 bases, with 6 bases between them. CDR3 length: 12 residues. Germline CDR1 and CDR2: MNHNY and SVGAGI (reference sequence). The CDR3 DNA reads as TGTGCCAGCAGAGGGGGCACCGGGGAGCTGTTTTTT. It yields the protein CASRGGTGELFF.

As to this clone: One end of the junction varies from germline; a read error may be responsible. This chain uses TRBV7-7 with TRBJ2-5, with 7 nucleotides matching TRBD1. The CDR3 sequence is 14 residues long. The germline V gene has CDR1 SSHAT and CDR2 FNYEAQ (reference sequence). CDR3 sequence reads: CASSLQGNGETQYF. The CDR3 DNA is TGTGCTAGCAGCCTACAGGGGAATGGGGAGACCCAGTACTTC.

In this sample, this clone turned up once. The DNA for the CDR3 is TGTGCCAGCAGTTTCCAACTAGCGGGCACAGATACGCAGTATTTT. Translating gives CASSFQLAGTDTQYF. This chain links TRBV27 with TRBJ2-3, with 8 bases lining up with TRBD2. Germline values: CDR1 MNHEY, CDR2 SMNVEV (reference sequence). The CDR3 covers 15 residues. J was trimmed by 1 base and V by 3 bases; bases with no gene match: 3.

The chain employs TRBV4-1 and TRBJ2-5; 7 positions match TRBD1. Germline V gene sequence: CDR1 MGHRA, CDR2 YSYEKL. The V segment lost 4 bases and the J segment 4 bases; nucleotides outside the gene matches: 12. The CDR3 consists of 16 residues. The CDR3: CASSRSPDRAGETQYF. Written as DNA, the CDR3 is TGCGCCAGCAGCCGATCCCCCGACAGGGCTGGAGAGACCCAGTACTTC.

The V and J genes are TRBV18 and TRBJ2-1; TRBD2 might be the D (6 bases). The ends were cut back, 3 bases at V and 0 bases at J, with 15 bases in the middle. The germline gives CDR1 KGHSH, CDR2 LQKENI. The CDR3 length is 17 residues. The CDR3 DNA reads as TGTGCCAGCTCACCCAGGCAGTCCGGGGGCTCCTACAATGAGCAGTTCTTC. This gives the protein CASSPRQSGGSYNEQFF.

The V and J genes are TRBV28 and TRBJ2-3; D perhaps matches TRBD1 (6 bases). Trimming removed 6 bases at V and 4 bases at J, with 17 bases between. This CDR3 spans 15 amino acids. Germline CDR1 is MDHEN and CDR2 is SYDVKM. The CDR3 loop reads CASRGAGTRADTQYF. The CDR3 DNA is TGTGCCAGCAGGGGGGCCGGGACCCGAGCAGATACGCAGTATTTT.

The rearrangement joins TRBV30 to TRBJ2-7; the match to TRBD1 covers 7 bases. The CDR3 length is 12 residues. Germline V gene lookup returns CDR1 GTSNPN and CDR2 SVGIG (reference sequence). The J segment lost 3 bases and the V segment lost 4 bases, leaving 3 bases of the junction unmatched. The CDR3 bases are TGTGCCTGGAACAGGGGTAGCTACGAGCAGTACTTC. The encoded protein is CAWNRGSYEQYF. The whole variable domain, remainder taken from reference TRBV30 and TRBJ2-7, is SQTIHQWPATLVQPVGSPLSLECTVEGTSNPNLYWYRQAAGRGLQLLFYSVGIGQISSEVPQNLSASRPQDRQFILSSKKLLLSDSGFYLCAWNRGSYEQYFGPGTRLTVT.

This clone was seen a single time. The gene calls are TRBV7-9 and TRBJ2-7, with TRBD1 as a possible D gene (6 bases). Germline CDR1 and CDR2: SEHNR and FQNEAQ (reference sequence). The V end was cut by 4 bases, the J end by 0 bases, with 10 bases between. The CDR3 sequence is 14 residues long. The CDR3 spells CASSSGQNSYEQYF. The CDR3 DNA follows: TGTGCCAGCAGCTCCGGACAGAACTCCTACGAGCAGTACTTC.